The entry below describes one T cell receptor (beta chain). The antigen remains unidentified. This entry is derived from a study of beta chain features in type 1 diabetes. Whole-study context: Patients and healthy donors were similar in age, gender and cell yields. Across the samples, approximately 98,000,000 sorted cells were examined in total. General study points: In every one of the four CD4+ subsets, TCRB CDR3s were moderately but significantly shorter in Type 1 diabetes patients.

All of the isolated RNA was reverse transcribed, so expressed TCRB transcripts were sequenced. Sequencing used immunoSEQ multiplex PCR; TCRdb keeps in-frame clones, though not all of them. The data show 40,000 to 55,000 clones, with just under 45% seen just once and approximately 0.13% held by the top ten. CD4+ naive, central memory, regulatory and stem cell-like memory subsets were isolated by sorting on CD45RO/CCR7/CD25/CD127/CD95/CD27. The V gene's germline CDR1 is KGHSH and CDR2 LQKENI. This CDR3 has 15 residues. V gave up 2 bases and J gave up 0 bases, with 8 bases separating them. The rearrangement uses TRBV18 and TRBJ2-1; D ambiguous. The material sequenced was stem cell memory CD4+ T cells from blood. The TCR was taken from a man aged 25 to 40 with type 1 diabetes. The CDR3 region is CASSPEVSSYNEQFF. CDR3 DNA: TGTGCCAGCTCACCAGAGGTAAGCTCCTACAATGAGCAGTTCTTC.